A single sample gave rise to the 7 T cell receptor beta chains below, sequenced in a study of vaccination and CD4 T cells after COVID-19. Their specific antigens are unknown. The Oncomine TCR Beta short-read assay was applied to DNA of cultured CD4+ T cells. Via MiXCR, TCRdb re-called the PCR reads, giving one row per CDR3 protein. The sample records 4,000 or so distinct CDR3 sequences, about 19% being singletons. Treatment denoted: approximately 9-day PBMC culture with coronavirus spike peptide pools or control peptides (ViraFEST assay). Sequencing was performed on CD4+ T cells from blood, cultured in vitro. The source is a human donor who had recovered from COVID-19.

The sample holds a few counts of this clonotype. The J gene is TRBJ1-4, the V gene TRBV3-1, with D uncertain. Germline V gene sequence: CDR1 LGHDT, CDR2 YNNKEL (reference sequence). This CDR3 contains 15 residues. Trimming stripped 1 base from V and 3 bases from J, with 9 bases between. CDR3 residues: CASSQVIGANEKLFF. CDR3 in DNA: TGTGCCAGCAGCCAAGTCATCGGGGCTAATGAAAAACTGTTTTTT.

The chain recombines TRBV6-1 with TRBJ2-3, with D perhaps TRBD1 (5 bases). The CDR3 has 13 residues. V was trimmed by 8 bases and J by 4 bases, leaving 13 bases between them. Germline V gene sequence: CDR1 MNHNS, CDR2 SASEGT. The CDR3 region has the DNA TGTGCCAGCTCTCTGGCCAGGGCAGATACGCAGTATTTT. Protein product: CASSLARADTQYF.

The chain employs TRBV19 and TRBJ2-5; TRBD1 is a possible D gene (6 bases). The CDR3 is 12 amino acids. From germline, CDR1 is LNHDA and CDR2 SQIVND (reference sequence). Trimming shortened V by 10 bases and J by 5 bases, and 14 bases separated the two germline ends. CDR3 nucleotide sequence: TGTGCCACACGAGGGGGTGTGGAGACCCAGTACTTC. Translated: CATRGGVETQYF.

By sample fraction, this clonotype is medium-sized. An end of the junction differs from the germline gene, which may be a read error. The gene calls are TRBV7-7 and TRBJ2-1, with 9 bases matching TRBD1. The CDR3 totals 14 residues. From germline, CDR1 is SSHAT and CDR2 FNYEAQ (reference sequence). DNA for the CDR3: TGTGCTAGCAGCCAAGGGACAGGGTTGGATGAGCAGTTCTTC. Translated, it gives CASSQGTGLDEQFF.

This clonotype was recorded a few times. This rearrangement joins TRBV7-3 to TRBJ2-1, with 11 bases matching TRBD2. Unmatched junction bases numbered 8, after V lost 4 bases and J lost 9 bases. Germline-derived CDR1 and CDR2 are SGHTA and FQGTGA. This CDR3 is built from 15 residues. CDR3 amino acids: CASSSGLAVTSEQFF. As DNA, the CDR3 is TGTGCCAGCAGCTCGGGACTAGCGGTAACGTCTGAGCAGTTCTTC.

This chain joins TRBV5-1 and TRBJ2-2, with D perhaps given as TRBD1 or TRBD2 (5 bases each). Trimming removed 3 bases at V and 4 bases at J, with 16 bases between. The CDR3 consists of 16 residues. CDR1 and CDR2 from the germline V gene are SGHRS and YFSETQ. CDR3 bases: TGCGCCAGCAGCTCCTCCGGGGCCTGGGGCACCGGGGAGCTGTTTTTT. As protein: CASSSSGAWGTGELFF.

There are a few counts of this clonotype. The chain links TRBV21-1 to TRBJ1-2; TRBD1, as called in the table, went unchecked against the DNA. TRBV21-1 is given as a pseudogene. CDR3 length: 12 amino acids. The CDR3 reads CASSKKTDGYTF. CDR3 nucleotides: TGTGCCAGCAGCAAAAAGACAGATGGCTACACCTTC.